This TCR beta chain is drawn from a study of T cell responses to AZD1222 COVID-19 vaccine. As for this clone: Its specificity is unknown.

The table came from immunoSEQ multiplex PCR; TCRdb's copy has only in-frame clones and leaves some out. The sample lists about 140,000 clones; around 90% were seen once. Whole-study findings and limits: Two AZD1222 administrations were followed by greater Spike-specific TCR breadth and depth. Regions 160-218 and 743-854 dominated among vaccine-associated CD4 TCRs spanning spike.

The ends were cut back, 5 bases at V and 5 bases at J, with 22 bases in the middle. The germline V gene has CDR1 LNHDA and CDR2 SQIVND (reference sequence). CDR3 length: 17 amino acids. The gene calls are TRBV19 and TRBJ1-5; maybe TRBD1 (5 bases). This sample comprised peripheral blood, obtained 28 days after the second AZD1222 dose. The sequence was collected from an adult who received the AZD1222 COVID-19 vaccine. CDR3 nucleotide sequence: TGTGCCAGTAGTCCGGAAGAGGCCCAGGGCATGGATCAGCCCCAGCATTTT. Amino acids: CASSPEEAQGMDQPQHF.